The TCR beta chain under discussion was sequenced for a study of neurological immune-mediated disorders. The CDR3 runs to 14 residues. V trimming: 4 bases; J trimming: 6 bases; junction bases outside the gene matches: 3. Germline V gene lookup returns CDR1 SGDLS and CDR2 YYNGEE. Source material was 2 million unsorted PBMCs, stored at -80 °C in RNAlater. By 5'RACE with 10-nucleotide random UMIs, the cDNA was made. TCRdb analysed the 5' RACE reads with MiXCR anew, one entry per CDR3 protein. Altogether 39,000 or so distinct CDR3 sequences are present, 2.5% being singletons, with the ten largest covering approximately 12%. Regarding the study as a whole: The greatest TCR clonal expansion occurred in HTLV-1-associated myelopathy and the least in multiple sclerosis, which fell below healthy controls.

This clonotype was recorded at least ten times. The target antigen is unknown. Sequencing used PBMCs. The chain joins TRBV9 to TRBJ2-2; 10 bases agree with TRBD1. The receptor comes from a man aged 25 to 40 with multiple sclerosis. Written as DNA, the CDR3 is TGTGCCAGCAGCACGGACAGGGGGGCCGGGGAGCTGTTTTTT. Amino acid sequence: CASSTDRGAGELFF.